The rows below give T cell receptor beta chains drawn from one sample of a study of cytomegalovirus exposure and HLA in healthy donors. Data came from immunoSEQ multiplex PCR; TCRdb stores just in-frame clones and leaves some out. Of 100,000 to 150,000 clones in the sample, 10% to 13% were seen once. The sequenced material came from PBMCs. These receptors were obtained from a woman younger than 30 in good health and CMV-seropositive. Each CDR3 is given with its conserved first and last residue. Each record gives: clone size, J gene, V gene, D gene, CDR3 DNA, CDR3 protein. The D gene is left open where the match is weak. The size of a clone is reported for some rows only, either as once, few or many, or as a class for expanded clones.

.	TRBJ1-2	TRBV14	.	TGTGCCAGCAGCCAAGATTTGAGCTATGGCTACACCTTC	CASSQDLSYGYTF
many	TRBJ2-1	TRBV4-2	.	TGTGCCAGCAGCCAAGAATCCCCTACCCCGAGCAATGAGCAGTTCTTC	CASSQESPTPSNEQFF
once	TRBJ2-1	TRBV9	TRBD1	TGTGCCAGCAGCGTAGGAGGGACAGGGAACAATGAGCAGTTCTTC	CASSVGGTGNNEQFF
few	TRBJ2-2	TRBV6-5	.	TGTGCCAGCAGTTACTCCCCTGATAGCGGGGAGCTGTTTTTT	CASSYSPDSGELFF
.	TRBJ2-5	TRBV7-6	.	TGTGCCAGCAGCTTAGTGTCAGTTTCAGAACAAGAGACCCAGTACTTC	CASSLVSVSEQETQYF
.	TRBJ2-7	TRBV5-1	.	TGCGCCAGCAGCCCTACGGAGGCCTACGAGCAGTACTTC	CASSPTEAYEQYF
few	TRBJ1-1	TRBV29-1	.	TGCAGCGTTGAAGTCCAGGGCACGAGGACTGAAGCTTTCTTT	CSVEVQGTRTEAFF
few	TRBJ2-1	TRBV28	.	TGTGCCAGTGTTACCAGCTCCTACAATGAGCAGTTCTTC	CASVTSSYNEQFF
few	TRBJ2-1	TRBV15	TRBD2	TGTGCCACCAGCAGAAAGCGGGAGACTCACAATGAGCAGTTCTTC	CATSRKRETHNEQFF
.	TRBJ2-3	TRBV5-1	.	TGCGCCAGCAGCCCCCAGTCCGGGGATACGCAGTATTTT	CASSPQSGDTQYF
few	TRBJ2-2	TRBV5-4	.	TGTGCCAGCAGCCAGGGGGGAGCGAACACCGGGGAGCTGTTTTTT	CASSQGGANTGELFF
few	TRBJ2-4	TRBV6-4	.	TGTGCCAGCAGTGACTTAACAGGGATAGCCAAAAACATTCAGTACTTC	CASSDLTGIAKNIQYF
few	TRBJ2-7	TRBV5-1	TRBD1	TGCGCCAGCAGCTTGGAATTGGGACAGGGACAATACGAGCAGTACTTC	CASSLELGQGQYEQYF
few	TRBJ1-1	TRBV5-6	.	TGTGCCAGCAGCCCAGGGCCCACTGAAGCTTTCTTT	CASSPGPTEAFF
few	TRBJ1-1	TRBV6-5	.	TGTGCCAGCAGGCCCTGGGCCGTTACAAACACTGAAGCTTTCTTT	CASRPWAVTNTEAFF
.	TRBJ1-1	TRBV5-1	.	TGCGCCAGCAGCGCCCTACAGGGGAACACTGAAGCTTTCTTT	CASSALQGNTEAFF
.	TRBJ2-7	TRBV11-3	.	TGTGCCAGCAGCTTAGGCTCAGGGAATGACGAGCAGTACTTC	CASSLGSGNDEQYF
.	TRBJ2-7	TRBV29-1	TRBD1	TGCAGCGTTTGCCCCGGGACAGAACCTCTCAAGCAGTACTTC	CSVCPGTEPLKQYF
few	TRBJ2-7	TRBV21-1	.	TGTGCCAGCACTACACTATACTACGAGCAGTACTTC	CASTTLYYEQYF
many	TRBJ2-2	TRBV6-1	.	TGTGCCAGCGATGTGGGGGCCGGCACCGGGGAGCTGTTTTTT	CASDVGAGTGELFF
.	TRBJ1-5	TRBV19	.	TGTGCCAGTAAATCGAGCGGAATTAGCAATCAGCCCCAGCATTTT	CASKSSGISNQPQHF
.	TRBJ1-4	TRBV5-1	.	TGCGCCAGCACTCGGGGGGATACATCAACTAATGAAAAACTGTTTTTT	CASTRGDTSTNEKLFF
.	TRBJ1-5	TRBV27	.	TGTGCCAGCAGTCCCGGTTCGCTCTCTTATCAGCCCCAGCATTTT	CASSPGSLSYQPQHF
.	TRBJ2-1	TRBV6-6	.	TGTGCCAGCAGCCTACTGCCGAACAATGAGCAGTTCTTC	CASSLLPNNEQFF
few	TRBJ2-7	TRBV7-9	.	TGTGCCAGCAGCCCTGTCACAGGAGTCGTACTCGAGCAGTACTTC	CASSPVTGVVLEQYF
.	TRBJ1-2	TRBV19	.	TGTGCCAGTACCACTGGCACAGGGTGGTATGGCTACACCTTC	CASTTGTGWYGYTF
few	TRBJ2-7	TRBV6-5	TRBD2	TGTGCCAGCAGACCAGCGGGACGGGACGAGCAGTACTTC	CASRPAGRDEQYF
.	TRBJ1-2	TRBV28	.	TGTGCCAGCAGCATAGGCGGGGCATCCTTACTGGGGGATAACTATGGCTACACCTTC	CASSIGGASLLGDNYGYTF
.	TRBJ2-7	TRBV30	.	TGTGCCTGGAGCCGCTCCTACGAGCAGTACTTC	CAWSRSYEQYF
few	TRBJ2-3	TRBV6-1	TRBD2	TGTGCCGGAAGACGACTAGCGGGAGTTATAGATACGCAGTATTTT	CAGRRLAGVIDTQYF
.	TRBJ1-1	TRBV4-1	.	TGCGCCAGCAGCGCGGAAAGGGGCACTGAAGCTTTCTTT	CASSAERGTEAFF
.	TRBJ1-5	TRBV5-4	.	TGTGCCAGCAGCCGGGGTGCCGATCAGCCCCAGCATTTT	CASSRGADQPQHF
few	TRBJ2-7	TRBV27	TRBD1	TGTGCCAGCAGGTGGACAGGGGGCGCTTATTCCGAGCAGTACTTC	CASRWTGGAYSEQYF
.	TRBJ2-1	TRBV27	.	TGTGCCAGCCTAAGCTCCTACAATGAGCAGTTCTTC	CASLSSYNEQFF
.	TRBJ2-2	TRBV7-9	.	TGTGCCAGCGTCAAGCTTGACGGGGAGCTGTTTTTT	CASVKLDGELFF
.	TRBJ2-5	TRBV28	TRBD2	TGTGCCAGCAGTTTATTTAGACTAGCGGGAGTCAGGGAGACCCAGTACTTC	CASSLFRLAGVRETQYF
.	TRBJ2-1	TRBV5-1	TRBD2	TGCGCCAGCAGCCGAATAGCGGGAGGGTACAATGAGCAGTTCTTC	CASSRIAGGYNEQFF
.	TRBJ2-5	TRBV9	TRBD2	TGTGCCAGCAGCGAGATCCCACTAGCGGGGCAAGAGACCCAGTACTTC	CASSEIPLAGQETQYF
few	TRBJ2-1	TRBV18	TRBD1	TGTGCCAGCTCTCGACAGGGACAGGAGCAGTTCTTC	CASSRQGQEQFF
few	TRBJ1-2	TRBV9	.	TGTGCCAGCAGCGCGAACTATGGCTACACCTTC	CASSANYGYTF
.	TRBJ2-4	TRBV6-6	TRBD1	TGTGCCAGCAGTTACCCCTCCGTGACAGGGGACATTCAGTACTTC	CASSYPSVTGDIQYF
few	TRBJ1-1	TRBV5-3	.	TGTGCCAGAAGCTTAAACATCTCGAACACTGAAGCTTTCTTT	CARSLNISNTEAFF
few	TRBJ2-1	TRBV28	TRBD2	TGTGCCAGTGACCAACTAGCGGGAGGCGACAATGAGCAGTTCTTC	CASDQLAGGDNEQFF
.	TRBJ2-1	TRBV2	.	TGTGCCAGCAGTGAAATGCGGCGGAACAATGAGCAGTTCTTC	CASSEMRRNNEQFF
.	TRBJ1-4	TRBV5-1	.	TGCGCCAGCAGCTTGGAGCAGCCGGGAGGGGTAGAAAAACTGTTTTTT	CASSLEQPGGVEKLFF
.	TRBJ1-5	TRBV6-1	.	TGTGCCAGCAGTGAAGCCCGGACTAGTCAGCCCCAGCATTTT	CASSEARTSQPQHF
.	TRBJ2-3	TRBV27	.	TGTGCCAGCAGTTTGATCGGGGATACGCAGTATTTT	CASSLIGDTQYF
few	TRBJ1-1	TRBV5-1	TRBD1	TGCGCCAGCAGCCGTGAAAGGACAGGCGGTGGTGAAGCTTTCTTT	CASSRERTGGGEAFF
.	TRBJ2-4	TRBV28	.	TGTGCCAGCAGTTTTTCCCCGGACACCTACTCAAACATTCAGTACTTC	CASSFSPDTYSNIQYF
.	TRBJ2-2	TRBV7-3	.	TGTGCCAGCAGCTTTATCACCGGGGAGCTGTTTTTT	CASSFITGELFF
few	TRBJ2-1	TRBV28	TRBD2	TGTGCCAGCAGTTTTAGTGGGGCTAGCGGGCGACATGAGCAGTTCTTC	CASSFSGASGRHEQFF
few	TRBJ1-5	TRBV6-1	.	TGTGCCAGCAGTGACAGGGGCCTTCACTATAGCAATCAGCCCCAGCATTTT	CASSDRGLHYSNQPQHF
.	TRBJ2-5	TRBV15	.	TGTGCCACCAGCAGAGGAGAAGGAATGGGCAGCATGCAAGAGACCCAGTACTTC	CATSRGEGMGSMQETQYF
once	TRBJ2-2	TRBV4-1	TRBD2	TGCGCCAGTAGCCCGGGACTAGCGGGTGTTAACGGGGAGCTGTTTTTT	CASSPGLAGVNGELFF
.	TRBJ1-1	TRBV2	TRBD1	TGTGCCAGCAGTCTTAGGACAGGGGATCCTGAAGCTTTCTTT	CASSLRTGDPEAFF
.	TRBJ2-5	TRBV19	TRBD2	TGTGCCAGTAAATCCGCTAGCGGGACCGAGAACCAGTACTTC	CASKSASGTENQYF
medium-sized	TRBJ2-3	TRBV11-2	TRBD2	TGTGCCAGCAGCCCGACTAGCGGGAGCACAGATACGCAGTATTTT	CASSPTSGSTDTQYF
few	TRBJ2-1	TRBV29-1	.	TGCAGCGTGGTAATTACAGCAAATGAGCAGTTCTTC	CSVVITANEQFF
.	TRBJ1-5	TRBV19	.	TGTGCCAGTAGTATTCCTCGGAGCAATCAGCCCCAGCATTTT	CASSIPRSNQPQHF
.	TRBJ1-5	TRBV28	.	TGTGCCAGCAGTCCCCTTGAAGGGGGTAGCAATCAGCCCCAGCATTTT	CASSPLEGGSNQPQHF